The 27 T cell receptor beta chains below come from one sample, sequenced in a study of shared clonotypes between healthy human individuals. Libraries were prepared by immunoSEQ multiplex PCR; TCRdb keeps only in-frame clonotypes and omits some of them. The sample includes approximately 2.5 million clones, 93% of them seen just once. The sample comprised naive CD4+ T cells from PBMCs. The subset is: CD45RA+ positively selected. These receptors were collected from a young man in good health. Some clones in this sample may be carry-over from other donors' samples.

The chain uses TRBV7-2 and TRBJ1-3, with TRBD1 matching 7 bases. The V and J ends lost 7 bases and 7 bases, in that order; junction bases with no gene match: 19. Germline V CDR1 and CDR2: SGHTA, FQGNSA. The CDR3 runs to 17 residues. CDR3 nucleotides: TGTGCCAGCACCAACCGGGACAGTCTCTTTATCGGGAACACCATATATTTT. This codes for CASTNRDSLFIGNTIYF.

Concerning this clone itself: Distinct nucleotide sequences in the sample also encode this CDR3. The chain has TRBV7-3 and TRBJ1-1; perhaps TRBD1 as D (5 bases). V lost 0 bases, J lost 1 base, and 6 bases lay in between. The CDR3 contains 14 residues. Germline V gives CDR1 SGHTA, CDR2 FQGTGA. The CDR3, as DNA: TGTGCCAGCAGCTTAACGGGGCCGAACACTGAAGCTTTCTTT. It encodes CASSLTGPNTEAFF.

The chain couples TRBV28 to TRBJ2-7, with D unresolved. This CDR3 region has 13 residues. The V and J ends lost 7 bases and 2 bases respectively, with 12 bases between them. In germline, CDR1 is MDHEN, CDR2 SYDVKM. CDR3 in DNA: TGTGCCAGCAACCCACCTGGCACCTACGAGCAGTACTTC. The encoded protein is CASNPPGTYEQYF. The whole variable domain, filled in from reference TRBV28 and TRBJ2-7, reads DVKVTQSSRYLVKRTGEKVFLECVQDMDHENMFWYRQDPGLGLRLIYFSYDVKMKEKGDIPEGYSVSREKKERFSLILESASTNQTSMYLCASNPPGTYEQYFGPGTRLTVT.

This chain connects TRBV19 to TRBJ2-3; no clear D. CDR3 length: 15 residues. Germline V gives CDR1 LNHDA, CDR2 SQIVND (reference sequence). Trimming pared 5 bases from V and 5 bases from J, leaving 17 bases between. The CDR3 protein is CASSVGSEGRDTQYF. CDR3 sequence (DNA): TGTGCCAGTAGTGTTGGGTCCGAAGGGCGAGATACGCAGTATTTT.

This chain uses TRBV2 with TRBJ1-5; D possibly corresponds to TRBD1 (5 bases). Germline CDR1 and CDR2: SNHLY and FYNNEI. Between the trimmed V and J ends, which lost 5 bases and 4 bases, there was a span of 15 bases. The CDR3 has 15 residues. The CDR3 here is CASSRDSNGNQPQHF. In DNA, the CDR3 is TGTGCCAGCAGTCGTGACAGTAACGGGAATCAGCCCCAGCATTTT.

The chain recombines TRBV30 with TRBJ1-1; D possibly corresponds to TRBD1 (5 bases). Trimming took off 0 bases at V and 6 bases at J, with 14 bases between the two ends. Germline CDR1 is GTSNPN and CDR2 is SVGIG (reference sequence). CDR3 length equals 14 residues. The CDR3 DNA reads TGTGCCTGGAGTGTAAATCTGCGACAGCCTGAAGCTTTCTTT. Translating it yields CAWSVNLRQPEAFF.

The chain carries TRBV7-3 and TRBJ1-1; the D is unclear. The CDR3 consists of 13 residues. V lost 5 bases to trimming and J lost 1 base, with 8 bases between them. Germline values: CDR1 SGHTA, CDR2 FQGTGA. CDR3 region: CASSTHGNTEAFF. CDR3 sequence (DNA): TGTGCCAGCAGCACCCACGGGAACACTGAAGCTTTCTTT.

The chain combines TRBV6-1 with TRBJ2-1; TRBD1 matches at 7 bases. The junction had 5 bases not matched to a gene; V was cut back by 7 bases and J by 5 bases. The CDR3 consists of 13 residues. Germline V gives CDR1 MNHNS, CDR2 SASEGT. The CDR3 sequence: CASTAQGDNEQFF. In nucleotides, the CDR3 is TGTGCCAGCACCGCCCAGGGGGACAATGAGCAGTTCTTC.

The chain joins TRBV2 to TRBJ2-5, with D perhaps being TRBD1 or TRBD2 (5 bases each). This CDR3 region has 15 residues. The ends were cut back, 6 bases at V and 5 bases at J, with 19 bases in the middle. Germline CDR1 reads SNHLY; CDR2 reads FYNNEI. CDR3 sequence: CASRGSGTGGETQYF. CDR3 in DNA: TGTGCCAGCAGAGGCTCCGGGACCGGCGGTGAGACCCAGTACTTC. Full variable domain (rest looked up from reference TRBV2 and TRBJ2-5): EPEVTQTPSHQVTQMGQEVILRCVPISNHLYFYWYRQILGQKVEFLVSFYNNEISEKSEIFDDQFSVERPDGSNFTLKIRSTKLEDSAMYFCASRGSGTGGETQYFGPGTRLLVL.

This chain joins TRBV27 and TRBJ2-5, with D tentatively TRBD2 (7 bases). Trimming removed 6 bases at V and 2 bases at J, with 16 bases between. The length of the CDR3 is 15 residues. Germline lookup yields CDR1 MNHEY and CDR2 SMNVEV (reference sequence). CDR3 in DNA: TGTGCCAGCAGCGCAAGGGGGGGTGGGCAAGAGACCCAGTACTTC. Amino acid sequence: CASSARGGGQETQYF.

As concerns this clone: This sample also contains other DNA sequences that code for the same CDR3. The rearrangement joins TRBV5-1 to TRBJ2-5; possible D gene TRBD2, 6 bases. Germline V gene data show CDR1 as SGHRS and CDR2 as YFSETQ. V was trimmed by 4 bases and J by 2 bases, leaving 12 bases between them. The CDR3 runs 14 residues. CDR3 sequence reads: CASSLGGRQETQYF. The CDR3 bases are TGCGCCAGCAGCCTGGGGGGACGTCAAGAGACCCAGTACTTC.

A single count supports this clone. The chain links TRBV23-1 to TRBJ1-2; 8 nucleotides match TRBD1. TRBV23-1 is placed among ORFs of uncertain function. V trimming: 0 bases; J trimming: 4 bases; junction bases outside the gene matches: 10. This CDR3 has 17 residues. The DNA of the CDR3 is TGCGCCAGCAGTCAATCTGCCCTGGACAGGGCAAGCTATGGCTACACCTTC. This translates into CASSQSALDRASYGYTF.

This chain's CDR3 is CASSGPGQSSYEQYF. CDR3 DNA: TGTGCCAGTAGTGGCCCGGGACAAAGCTCCTACGAGCAGTACTTC. The V gene is TRBV19, the J gene TRBJ2-7, with a tentative D call TRBD1 (6 bases). V was trimmed by 5 bases and J by 0 bases, leaving 14 bases between them. The CDR3 has 15 residues. From germline, CDR1 is LNHDA and CDR2 SQIVND (reference sequence).

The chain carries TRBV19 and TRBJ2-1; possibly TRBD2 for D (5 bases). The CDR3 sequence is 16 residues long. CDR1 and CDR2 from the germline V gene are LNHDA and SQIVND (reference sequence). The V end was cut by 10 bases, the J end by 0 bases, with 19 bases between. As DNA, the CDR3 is TGTGCCAAGAGCGGCTCGAGGATTTTCTCCTACAATGAGCAGTTCTTC. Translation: CAKSGSRIFSYNEQFF.

This CDR3 reads CASSELDGSKNIQYF. In DNA form, the CDR3 reads TGTGCCAGCAGTGAATTGGACGGCTCCAAAAACATTCAGTACTTC. This chain connects TRBV25-1 to TRBJ2-4; D is unresolved. CDR3 length: 15 amino acids. V lost 1 base and J lost 2, with 9 bases in between. Germline CDR1 reads MGHDK; CDR2 reads SYGVNS.

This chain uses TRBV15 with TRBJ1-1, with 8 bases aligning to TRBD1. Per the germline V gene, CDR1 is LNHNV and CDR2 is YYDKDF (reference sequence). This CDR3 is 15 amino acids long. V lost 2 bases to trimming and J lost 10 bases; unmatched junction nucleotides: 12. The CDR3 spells CATSRPIGQGKGAFF. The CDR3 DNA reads TGTGCCACCAGCAGACCAATAGGACAGGGAAAGGGAGCTTTCTTT.

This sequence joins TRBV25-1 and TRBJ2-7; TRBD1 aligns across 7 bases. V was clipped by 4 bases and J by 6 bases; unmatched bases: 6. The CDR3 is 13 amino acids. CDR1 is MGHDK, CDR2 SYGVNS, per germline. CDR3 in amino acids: CASSGDSRGEQYF. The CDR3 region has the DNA TGTGCCAGCAGTGGGGACAGTAGAGGCGAGCAGTACTTC.

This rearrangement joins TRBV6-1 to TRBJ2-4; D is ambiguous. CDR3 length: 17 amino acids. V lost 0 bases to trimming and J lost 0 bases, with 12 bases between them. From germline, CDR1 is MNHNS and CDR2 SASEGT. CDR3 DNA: TGTGCCAGCAGTGAAGCGCTAACAGACATAGCCAAAAACATTCAGTACTTC. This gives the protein CASSEALTDIAKNIQYF.

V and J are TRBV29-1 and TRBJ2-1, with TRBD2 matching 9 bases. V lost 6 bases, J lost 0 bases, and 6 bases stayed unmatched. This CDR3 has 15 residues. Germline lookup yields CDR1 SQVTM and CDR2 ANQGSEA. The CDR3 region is CSVAGGKSSYNEQFF. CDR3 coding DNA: TGCAGCGTGGCGGGAGGGAAGAGCTCCTACAATGAGCAGTTCTTC.

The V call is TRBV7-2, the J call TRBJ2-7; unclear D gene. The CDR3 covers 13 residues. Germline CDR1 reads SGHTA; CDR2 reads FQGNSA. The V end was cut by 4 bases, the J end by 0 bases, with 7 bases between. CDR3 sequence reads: CASSSTHSYEQYF. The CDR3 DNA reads TGTGCCAGCAGCTCGACACACTCCTACGAGCAGTACTTC.

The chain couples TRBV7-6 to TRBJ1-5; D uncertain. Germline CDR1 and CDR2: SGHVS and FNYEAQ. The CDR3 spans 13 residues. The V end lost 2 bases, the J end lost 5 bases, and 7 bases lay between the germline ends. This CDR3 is CASSLMRDQPQHF. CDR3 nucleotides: TGTGCCAGCAGCTTAATGAGGGATCAGCCCCAGCATTTT.

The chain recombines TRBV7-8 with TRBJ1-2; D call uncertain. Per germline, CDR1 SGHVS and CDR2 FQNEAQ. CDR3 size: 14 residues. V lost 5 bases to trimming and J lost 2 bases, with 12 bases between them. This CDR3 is CASSPQTANYGYTF. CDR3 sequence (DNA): TGTGCCAGCAGCCCGCAGACGGCCAACTATGGCTACACCTTC.

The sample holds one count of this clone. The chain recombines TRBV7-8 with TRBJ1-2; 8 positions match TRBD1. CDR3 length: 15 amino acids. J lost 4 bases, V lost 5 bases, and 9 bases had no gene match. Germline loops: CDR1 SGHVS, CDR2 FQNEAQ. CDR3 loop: CASSLSTGAGYGYTF. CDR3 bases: TGTGCCAGCAGCCTATCGACAGGGGCGGGCTATGGCTACACCTTC.

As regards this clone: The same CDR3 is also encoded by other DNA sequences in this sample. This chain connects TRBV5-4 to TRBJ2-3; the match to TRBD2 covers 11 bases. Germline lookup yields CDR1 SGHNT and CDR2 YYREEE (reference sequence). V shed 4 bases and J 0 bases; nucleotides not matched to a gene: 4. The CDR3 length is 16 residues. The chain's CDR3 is CASSPRTSGSTDTQYF. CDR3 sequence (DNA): TGTGCCAGCAGCCCGAGGACTAGCGGGAGCACAGATACGCAGTATTTT.

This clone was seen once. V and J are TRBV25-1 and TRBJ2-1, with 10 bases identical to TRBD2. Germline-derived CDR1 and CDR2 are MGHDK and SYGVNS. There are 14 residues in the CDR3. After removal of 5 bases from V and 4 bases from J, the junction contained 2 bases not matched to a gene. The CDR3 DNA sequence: TGTGCCAGCAGTACTAGCGGGGTTTACAATGAGCAGTTCTTC. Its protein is CASSTSGVYNEQFF.

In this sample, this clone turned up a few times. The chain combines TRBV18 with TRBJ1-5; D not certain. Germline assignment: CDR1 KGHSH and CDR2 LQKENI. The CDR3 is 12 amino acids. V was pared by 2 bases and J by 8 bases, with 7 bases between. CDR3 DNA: TGTGCCAGCTCACCAGGGGTTGAGCCCCAGCATTTT. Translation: CASSPGVEPQHF.

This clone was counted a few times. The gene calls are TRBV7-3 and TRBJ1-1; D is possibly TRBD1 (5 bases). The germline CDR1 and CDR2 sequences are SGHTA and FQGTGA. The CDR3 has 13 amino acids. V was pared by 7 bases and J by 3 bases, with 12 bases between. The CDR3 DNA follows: TGTGCCAGCACCGGAGTGGGGCACACTGAAGCTTTCTTT. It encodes CASTGVGHTEAFF. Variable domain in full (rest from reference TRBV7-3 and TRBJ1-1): GAGVSQTPSNKVTEKGKYVELRCDPISGHTALYWYRQSLGQGPEFLIYFQGTGAADDSGLPNDRFFAVRPEGSVSTLKIQRTERGDSAVYLCASTGVGHTEAFFGQGTRLTVV.